One T cell receptor beta chain is described in this entry. Its antigen is unidentified. The TCR beta profiling, which covered VDJ combination and CDR3 sequence, was carried out using genomic DNA as the template. TCRdb itself ran the reads through MiXCR, one entry per CDR3 protein. The sample shows roughly 420,000 distinct CDR3 sequences, 55% to 70% of them seen only once. This sample stems from a study of CD8+CD57+ T cells in acquired aplastic anemia. Study information: Each DNA sample taken from sorted CD4+ and CD8+ cells came to about 3.2 ug on average. Findings and caveats of the study: The same twenty-nine CD8+ CDR3 sequences occurred in patients and in controls.

The CDR3 has 13 amino acids. The V gene lost 4 bases and the J gene lost 11 bases, with 13 bases spanning the gap. The germline V gene encodes CDR1 SGHRS and CDR2 YFSETQ. The receptor was isolated from a human donor in good health, serving as a control. This chain joins TRBV5-1 and TRBJ1-6; D is unresolved. Sequenced sample: sorted CD4+, CD8+, or CD8+CD57+ T cells (not recorded which) from PBMCs. The CDR3 nucleotides are TGCGCCAGCAGCCCACAACTACCGGCACCCCTCCACTTT. This encodes CASSPQLPAPLHF.